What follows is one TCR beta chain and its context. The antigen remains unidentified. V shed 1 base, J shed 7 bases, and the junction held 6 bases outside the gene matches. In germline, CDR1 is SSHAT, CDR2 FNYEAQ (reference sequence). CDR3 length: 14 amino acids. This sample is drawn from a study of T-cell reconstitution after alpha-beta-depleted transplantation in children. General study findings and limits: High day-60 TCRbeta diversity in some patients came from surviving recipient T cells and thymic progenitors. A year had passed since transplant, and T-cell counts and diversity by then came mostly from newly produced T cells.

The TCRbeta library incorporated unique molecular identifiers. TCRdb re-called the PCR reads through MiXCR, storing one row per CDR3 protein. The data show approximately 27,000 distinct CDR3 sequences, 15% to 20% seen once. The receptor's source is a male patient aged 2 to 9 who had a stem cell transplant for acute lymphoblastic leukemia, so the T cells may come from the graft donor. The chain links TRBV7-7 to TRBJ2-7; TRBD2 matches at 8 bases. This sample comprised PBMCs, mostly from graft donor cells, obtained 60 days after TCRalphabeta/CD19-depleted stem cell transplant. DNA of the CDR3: TGTGCCAGCAGCTTAGAAGCGGGAGTGGGTGAGCAGTACTTC. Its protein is CASSLEAGVGEQYF.